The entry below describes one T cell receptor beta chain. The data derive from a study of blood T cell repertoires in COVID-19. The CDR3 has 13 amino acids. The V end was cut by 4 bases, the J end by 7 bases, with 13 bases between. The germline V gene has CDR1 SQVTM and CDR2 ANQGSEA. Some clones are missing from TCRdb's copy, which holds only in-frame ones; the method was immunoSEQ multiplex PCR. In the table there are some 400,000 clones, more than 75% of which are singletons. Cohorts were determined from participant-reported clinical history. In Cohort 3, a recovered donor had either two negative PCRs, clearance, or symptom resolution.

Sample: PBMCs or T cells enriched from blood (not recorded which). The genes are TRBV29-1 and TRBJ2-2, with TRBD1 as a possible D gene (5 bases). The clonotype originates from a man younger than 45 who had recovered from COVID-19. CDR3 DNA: TGCAGCGTTGTTGCGCAGGGCGGCGGGGAGCTGTTTTTT. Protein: CSVVAQGGGELFF.